This TCR beta chain was documented in a study of T cells after yellow fever vaccination. A word on this clonotype: A read error may explain this, as a much larger clone is one base away.

The CDR3 has 17 amino acids. The germline CDR1 and CDR2 sequences are ENHRY and SYGVKD. Germline trimming cut 7 bases from V and 5 bases from J; bases unmatched to any gene: 17. They built TCR cDNA with 5'RACE template switching, a step that put in a universal primer site and UMIs. TCRdb used MiXCR to reprocess the 5' RACE reads, holding one entry per CDR3 protein. This sample has about 25,000 distinct CDR3 sequences, with roughly 3.2% found just once. The chain employs TRBV10-3 and TRBJ2-5; 9 nucleotides agree with TRBD2. The TCR originated in a man in his late teens or twenties who received the YFV17D yellow fever vaccine. The sample here was PBMCs, either bulk or a sorted T-cell subset (CD4+, CD8+, memory, or dextramer-sorted; not recorded which), taken roughly 46 days after the first yellow fever vaccination. The CDR3: CAIKAAWRGGRGETQYF. For the CDR3, the DNA is TGTGCCATCAAGGCGGCGTGGCGGGGGGGCCGAGGGGAGACCCAGTACTTC.